This TCR beta chain is from a study of CD4 T cells in relation to SARS-CoV-2 and coronaviruses. The method was immunoSEQ multiplex PCR; TCRdb's version includes in-frame clones alone and lacks a portion of them. The table has tens of thousands of clones, just over 85% seen once. Germline trimming cut 5 bases from V and 4 bases from J; bases unmatched to any gene: 7. The V gene's germline CDR1 is LNHDA and CDR2 SQIVND (reference sequence). The CDR3 sequence is 16 residues long. The unexposed donors gave CD4+ T cells in about 2010-2019, prior to COVID-19. Broader study findings: The assay detects memory recall responses, not culture-primed primary responses. Roughly 65% of donors had memory CD4+ clonotypes crossrecognizing SARS-CoV-2 and common cold coronavirus spike. Samples before the pandemic and after infection were not matched within any donor.

Remarks on this clone: The antigen is undetermined.

This chain joins TRBV19 and TRBJ2-2, with 10 bases fitting TRBD1. The sequenced sample was memory CD4+ T cells from PBMCs. This TCR was sampled from a human donor in good health. The CDR3: CASSPGTGAFTGELFF. In DNA, the CDR3 is TGTGCCAGTAGTCCGGGGACAGGGGCGTTCACCGGGGAGCTGTTTTTT.